These 9 T cell receptor beta chains were sequenced from one sample in a study of T cell repertoires in cytomegalovirus infection. TCRdb re-analysed the reads in MiXCR, keeping a single row per CDR3 protein. The repertoire has some 270,000 distinct CDR3 sequences, over 15% of them found once; the top ten carry around half. Sequencing was performed on CD8+ T cells from PBMCs. The receptors come from a human donor in good health (CMV status not recorded). Some clones in this sample may be carry-over from other donors' samples.

About this clonotype itself: A single base separates this from a much larger clone, so it may be a read error. This chain connects TRBV7-9 to TRBJ1-1; TRBD1 matches at 7 bases. This CDR3 is 16 amino acids long. Germline lookup yields CDR1 SEHNR and CDR2 FQNEAQ (reference sequence). The CDR3 DNA reads TGTGCCGGCAGCGCCCGGGACAGTTCAAACGGTGCTGAAGCTTTCTTT. Translated: CAGSARDSSNGAEAFF.

Many counts were recorded for this clonotype. The chain employs TRBV28 and TRBJ2-7, with D possibly being TRBD1 or TRBD2 (5 bases each). CDR1 MDHEN and CDR2 SYDVKM come from the germline V gene. The CDR3 covers 15 residues. V lost 7 bases and J lost 5, with 21 bases in between. CDR3 DNA: TGTGCCAGCAATTACCGGGACGGCTCGATGGACGAGCAGTACTTC. Translated, it gives CASNYRDGSMDEQYF.

This clonotype was counted at least ten times. The chain links TRBV11-2 to TRBJ2-7; no firm D call. Trimming left V 1 base short and J 7 bases short, with 8 bases between. The CDR3 length is 12 residues. Germline CDR1 and CDR2: SGHAT and FQNNGV. CDR3 nucleotide sequence: TGTGCCAGCAGCTTAGCGTTCCGGGAGCAGTACTTC. Its protein is CASSLAFREQYF.

This clonotype was detected ten times or more. The chain uses TRBV11-2 and TRBJ2-2, with a tentative D call TRBD1 (6 bases). Germline CDR1 SGHAT, CDR2 FQNNGV. This CDR3 has 16 residues. Trimming took 1 base from V and 5 from J, leaving 14 bases between them. CDR3 coding DNA: TGTGCCAGCAGCTTAGTGTGGCCAGGGGAGACCGGGGAGCTGTTTTTT. Translated, it gives CASSLVWPGETGELFF.

In its sample, this clonotype was seen a few times. The gene calls are TRBV4-2 and TRBJ1-5; possibly TRBD1 for D (5 bases). V lost 5 bases, J lost 4 bases, and 18 bases lay in between. CDR1 is LGHNA and CDR2 is YNFKEQ in the germline V gene. This CDR3 comprises 16 residues. Written as DNA, the CDR3 is TGTGCCAGCAGCGACGCACAGGAGGGGTTTAATCAGCCCCAGCATTTT. Amino acid sequence: CASSDAQEGFNQPQHF.

Many counts were recorded for this clonotype. The chain recombines TRBV4-1 with TRBJ2-7, with 9 nucleotides matching TRBD1. This CDR3 region has 15 residues. Trimming at V came to 3 bases and at J to 6 bases, leaving 9 bases not matched to a gene. Germline CDR1 and CDR2: MGHRA and YSYEKL. In nucleotides, the CDR3 is TGCGCCAGCAGCCAGCCCGGGACAGGGACGTTCGAGCAGTACTTC. Its protein product is CASSQPGTGTFEQYF.

This clonotype has only a few counts. The chain uses TRBV12-3 or TRBV12-4 and TRBJ1-2, with D maybe TRBD1 (5 bases). With 6 bases removed from V and 4 bases from J, the gap between germline ends came to 18 bases. CDR3 length: 15 amino acids. The CDR3 sequence is CASSLNRGAPYGYTF. CDR3 DNA sequence: TGTGCCAGCAGCTTGAATAGGGGTGCCCCCTATGGCTACACCTTC.

The chain employs TRBV28 and TRBJ2-7; no clear D gene. Germline assignment: CDR1 MDHEN and CDR2 SYDVKM. The CDR3 length is 10 residues. Trimming removed 5 bases at V and 4 bases at J, with 3 bases between. As DNA, the CDR3 is TGTGCCAGCAGTCATTACGAGCAGTACTTC. Its translation is CASSHYEQYF. Full variable domain (remainder filled in from reference TRBV28 and TRBJ2-7): DVKVTQSSRYLVKRTGEKVFLECVQDMDHENMFWYRQDPGLGLRLIYFSYDVKMKEKGDIPEGYSVSREKKERFSLILESASTNQTSMYLCASSHYEQYFGPGTRLTVT.

As for this clonotype: Sequence at one end of the junction differs from germline and may be a read error. V and J are TRBV3-1 and TRBJ1-5, with unresolved D. The CDR3 length is 14 residues. Germline CDR1 reads LGHDT; CDR2 reads YNNKEL (reference sequence). The CDR3 loop is CVSSAEGSNQPQHF. DNA for the CDR3: TGTGTCAGCAGTGCAGAGGGTAGCAATCAGCCCCAGCATTTT. The whole variable domain, filled in from reference TRBV3-1 and TRBJ1-5, reads DTAVSQTPKYLVTQMGNDKSIKCEQNLGHDTMYWYKQDSKKFLKIMFSYNNKELIINETVPNRFSPKSPDKAHLNLHINSLELGDSAVYFCVSSAEGSNQPQHFGDGTRLSIL.